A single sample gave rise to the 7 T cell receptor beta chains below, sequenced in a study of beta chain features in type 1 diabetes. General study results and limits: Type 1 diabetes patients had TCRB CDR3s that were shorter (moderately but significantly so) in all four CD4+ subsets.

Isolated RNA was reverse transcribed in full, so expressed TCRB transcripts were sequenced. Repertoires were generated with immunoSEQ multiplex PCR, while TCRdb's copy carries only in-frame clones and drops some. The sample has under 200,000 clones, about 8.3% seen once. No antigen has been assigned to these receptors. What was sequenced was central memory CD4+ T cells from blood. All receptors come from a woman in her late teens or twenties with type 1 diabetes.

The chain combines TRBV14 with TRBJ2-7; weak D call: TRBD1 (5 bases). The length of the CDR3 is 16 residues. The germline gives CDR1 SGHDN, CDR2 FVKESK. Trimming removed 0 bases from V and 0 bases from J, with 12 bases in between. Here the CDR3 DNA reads TGTGCCAGCAGCCAAGAAGCAGGGTTTAGCTCCTACGAGCAGTACTTC. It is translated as CASSQEAGFSSYEQYF.

CDR3 sequence reads: CASSPQVSMNTEAFF. CDR3 DNA sequence: TGTGCCAGCAGCCCCCAGGTTTCTATGAACACTGAAGCTTTCTTT. The chain is built from TRBV11-2 and TRBJ1-1; unclear D gene. The CDR3 runs to 15 residues. Germline CDR1 reads SGHAT; CDR2 reads FQNNGV. V lost 5 bases to trimming and J lost 0 bases, with 13 bases between them.

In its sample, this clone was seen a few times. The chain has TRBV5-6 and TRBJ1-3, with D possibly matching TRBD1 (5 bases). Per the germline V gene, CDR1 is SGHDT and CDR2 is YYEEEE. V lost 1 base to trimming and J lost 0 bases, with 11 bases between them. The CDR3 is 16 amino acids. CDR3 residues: CASSLYKQDSGNTIYF. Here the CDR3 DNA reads TGTGCCAGCAGCTTGTACAAACAGGACTCTGGAAACACCATATATTTT.

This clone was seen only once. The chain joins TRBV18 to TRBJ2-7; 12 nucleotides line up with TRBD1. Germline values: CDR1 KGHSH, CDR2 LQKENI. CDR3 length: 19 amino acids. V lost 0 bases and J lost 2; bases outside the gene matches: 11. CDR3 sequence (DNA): TGTGCCAGCTCACCACCCCGGGACAGGGGGCGGAGGGCCGCCTACGAGCAGTACTTC. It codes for CASSPPRDRGRRAAYEQYF.

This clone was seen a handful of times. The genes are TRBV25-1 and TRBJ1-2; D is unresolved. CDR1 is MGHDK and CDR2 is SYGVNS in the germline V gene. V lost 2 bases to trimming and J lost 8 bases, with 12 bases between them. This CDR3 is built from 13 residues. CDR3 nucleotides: TGTGCCAGCAGTGAACGATCTATGGAGGGCTACACCTTC. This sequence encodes CASSERSMEGYTF.

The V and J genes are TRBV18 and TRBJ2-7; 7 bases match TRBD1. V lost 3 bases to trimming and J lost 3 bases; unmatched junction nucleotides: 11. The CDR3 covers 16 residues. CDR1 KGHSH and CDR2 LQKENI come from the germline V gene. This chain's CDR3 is CASSPLGGQDNYEQYF. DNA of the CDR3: TGTGCCAGCTCACCCCTTGGAGGACAGGATAACTACGAGCAGTACTTC.

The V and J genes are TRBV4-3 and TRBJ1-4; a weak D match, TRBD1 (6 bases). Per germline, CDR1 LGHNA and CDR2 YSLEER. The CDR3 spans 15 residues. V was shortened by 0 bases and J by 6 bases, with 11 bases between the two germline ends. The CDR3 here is CASSQDRGGDEKLFF. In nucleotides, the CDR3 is TGCGCCAGCAGCCAAGATCGAGGGGGTGATGAAAAACTGTTTTTT.